This T cell receptor beta chain was profiled in a study of human T cells and chemical hapten exposure. Original analysis: Between roughly 20,000 and 690,600 TCRs appeared in each sample, and the median stood at 95,638. TCRdb redid the calling of the RACE reads with MiXCR, one entry per CDR3 protein. TCRdb, rather than the study authors, made the V and J calls. The table includes around 110,000 distinct CDR3 sequences, 9% to 14% detected once. On this clonotype: The target antigen is unknown.

Time point described: patch test 1, 2 weeks after DPC sensitization. Treatment meaning: therapeutic diphenylcyclopropenone sensitization with weekly scalp DPC. Each donor was an alopecia patient between 18 and 70 years of age who qualified for DPC. Study-wide points: Versus controls, expanded TCRs had significantly more large CDR3 similarity clusters.

The germline gives CDR1 MNHNS, CDR2 SASEGT. The CDR3 has 13 amino acids. Trimming removed 8 bases at V and 0 bases at J, with 8 bases between. This TCR was sampled from a woman aged 45-65 years with alopecia areata. Some clones in this sample may be carry-over from other donors' samples. This sequence joins TRBV6-1 and TRBJ2-4; no clear D. This specimen was whole blood, taken in connection with sensitization to the hapten diphenylcyclopropenone (DPC). The CDR3 nucleotides read TGTGCCAGCTCGGACCTAGCCAAAAACATTCAGTACTTC. It is translated as CASSDLAKNIQYF.